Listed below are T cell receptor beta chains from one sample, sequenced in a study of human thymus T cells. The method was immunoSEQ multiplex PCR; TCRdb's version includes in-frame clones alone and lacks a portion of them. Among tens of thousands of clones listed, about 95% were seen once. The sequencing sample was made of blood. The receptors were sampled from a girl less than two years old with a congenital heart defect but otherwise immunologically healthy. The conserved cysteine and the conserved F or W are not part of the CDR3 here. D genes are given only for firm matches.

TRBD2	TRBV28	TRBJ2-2	ASSSRGGSTGELF
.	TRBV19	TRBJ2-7	ASSYGQNYEQY
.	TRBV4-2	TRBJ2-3	ASSQDPAGGTDTQY
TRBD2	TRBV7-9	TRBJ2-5	ACTVGLAVQETQY
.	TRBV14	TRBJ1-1	ASSQRNRQANTEAF
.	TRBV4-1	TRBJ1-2	ASSQAGRDGYT
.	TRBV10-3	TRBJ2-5	AISEPRRQAQETQY
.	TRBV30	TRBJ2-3	AWTPPQKGTDTQY
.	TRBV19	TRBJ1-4	ASSDLAGGEKLF
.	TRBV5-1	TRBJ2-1	ASSLVASPYNEQF
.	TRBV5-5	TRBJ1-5	ASSSRQDSNQPQH
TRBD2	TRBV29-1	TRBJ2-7	SGTSSYEQY
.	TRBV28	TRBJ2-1	ASSQSHNEQF
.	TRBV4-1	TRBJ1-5	ASTLDRSNQPQH
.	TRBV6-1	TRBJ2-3	ASSERVSTSTDTQY
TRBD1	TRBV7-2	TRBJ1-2	ASSTGTARIYGYT
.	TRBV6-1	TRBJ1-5	ASSAHGPQH
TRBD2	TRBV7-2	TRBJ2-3	AITSGYSTDTQY
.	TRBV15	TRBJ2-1	ATSRDVRTRRSYNEQF
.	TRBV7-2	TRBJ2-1	ASSLSGVLQF
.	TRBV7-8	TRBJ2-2	ASRPKPEANTGELF
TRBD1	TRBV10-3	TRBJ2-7	AASGTGGSYEQY
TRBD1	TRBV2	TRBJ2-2	ASRADRGVGGELF
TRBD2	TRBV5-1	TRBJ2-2	ASSLALAGDRATGELF
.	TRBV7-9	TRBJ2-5	ASSQRGGLWETQY
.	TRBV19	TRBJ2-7	ASSISSGLPFSYEQY
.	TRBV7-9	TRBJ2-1	ASSLLALRDEQF
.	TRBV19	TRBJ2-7	ASSIYPATPYEQY
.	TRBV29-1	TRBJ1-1	SSFDTEAF
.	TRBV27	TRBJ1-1	ASSFEGLGTEAF
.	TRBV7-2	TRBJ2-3	ASSSSHPDTQY
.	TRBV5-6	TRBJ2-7	ASSPPGVYEQY
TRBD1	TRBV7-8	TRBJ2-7	ASSLWVRDRGSGEQY
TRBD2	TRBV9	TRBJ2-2	ASSVTSGWVGELF
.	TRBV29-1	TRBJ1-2	SVEGQGYGYT
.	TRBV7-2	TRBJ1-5	ASSPTLRTNQPQH
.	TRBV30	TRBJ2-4	AWRGTKNIQY
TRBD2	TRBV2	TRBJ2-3	ASSWRERTDTQY
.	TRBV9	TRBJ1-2	ASSVSGEEGYT
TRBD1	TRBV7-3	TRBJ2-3	ASSLSGGADTQY
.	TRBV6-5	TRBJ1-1	ATHPIVGEAF
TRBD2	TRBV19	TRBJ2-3	ASSPRTSASLKY
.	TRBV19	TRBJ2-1	ASSIDSSSYNEQF
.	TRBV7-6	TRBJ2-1	ASSLWGAPTYNEQF
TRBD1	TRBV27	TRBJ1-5	ANKPTGRENQPQH
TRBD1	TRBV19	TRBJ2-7	ASESGQGSYEQY